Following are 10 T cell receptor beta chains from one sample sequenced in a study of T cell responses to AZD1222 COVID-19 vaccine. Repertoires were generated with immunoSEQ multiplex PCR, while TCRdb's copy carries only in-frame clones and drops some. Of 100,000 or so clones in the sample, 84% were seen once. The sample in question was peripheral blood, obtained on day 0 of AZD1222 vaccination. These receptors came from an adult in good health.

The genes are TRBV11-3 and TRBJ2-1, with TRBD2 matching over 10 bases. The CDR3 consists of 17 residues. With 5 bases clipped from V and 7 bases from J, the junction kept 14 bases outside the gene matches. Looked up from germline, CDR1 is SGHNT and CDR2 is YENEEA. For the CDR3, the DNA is TGTGCCAGCAGCATCAGATCGCTAGCGGGAGCTCCGAATGAGCAGTTCTTC. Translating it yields CASSIRSLAGAPNEQFF. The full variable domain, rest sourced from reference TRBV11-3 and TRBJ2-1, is EAGVVQSPRYKIIEKKQPVAFWCNPISGHNTLYWYLQNLGQGPELLIRYENEEAVDDSQLPKDRFSAERLKGVDSTLKIQPAELGDSAVYLCASSIRSLAGAPNEQFFGPGTRLTVL.

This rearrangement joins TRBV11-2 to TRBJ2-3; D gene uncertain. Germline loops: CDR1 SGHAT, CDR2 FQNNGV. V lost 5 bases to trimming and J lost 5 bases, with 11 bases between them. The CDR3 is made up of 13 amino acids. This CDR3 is CASSTPSVDTQYF. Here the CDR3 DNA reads TGTGCCAGCAGCACCCCGAGCGTAGATACGCAGTATTTT.

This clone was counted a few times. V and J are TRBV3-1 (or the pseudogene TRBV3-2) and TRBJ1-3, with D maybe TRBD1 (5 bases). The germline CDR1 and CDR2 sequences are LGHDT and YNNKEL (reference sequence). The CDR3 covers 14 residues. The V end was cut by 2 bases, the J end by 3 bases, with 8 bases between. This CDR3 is CASSQRGNGNTIYF. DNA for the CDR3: TGTGCCAGCAGCCAAAGGGGCAATGGAAACACCATATATTTT.

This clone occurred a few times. DNA for the CDR3: TGTGCCAGCAGCGTACTACTAGCGGACAATGAGCAGTTCTTC. Residues: CASSVLLADNEQFF. This chain connects TRBV9 to TRBJ2-1; 8 bases agree with TRBD2. CDR1 is SGDLS, CDR2 YYNGEE, per germline. This CDR3 contains 14 residues. The trim removed 1 base at V and 5 bases at J, leaving 2 bases unmatched.

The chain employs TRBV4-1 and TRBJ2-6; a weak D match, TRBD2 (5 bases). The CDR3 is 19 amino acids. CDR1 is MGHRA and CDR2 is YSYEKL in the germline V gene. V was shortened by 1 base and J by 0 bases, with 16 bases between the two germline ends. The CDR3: CASSQGWTFTGSGANVLTF. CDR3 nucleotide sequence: TGCGCCAGCAGCCAAGGGTGGACTTTTACCGGCTCTGGGGCCAACGTCCTGACTTTC.

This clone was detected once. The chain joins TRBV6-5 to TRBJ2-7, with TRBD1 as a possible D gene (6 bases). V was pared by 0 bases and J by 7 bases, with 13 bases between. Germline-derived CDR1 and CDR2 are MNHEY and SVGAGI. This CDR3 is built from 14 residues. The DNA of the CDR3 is TGTGCCAGCAGTTACTCCCCAGGGGACGTGGAGCAGTACGTC. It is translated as CASSYSPGDVEQYV.

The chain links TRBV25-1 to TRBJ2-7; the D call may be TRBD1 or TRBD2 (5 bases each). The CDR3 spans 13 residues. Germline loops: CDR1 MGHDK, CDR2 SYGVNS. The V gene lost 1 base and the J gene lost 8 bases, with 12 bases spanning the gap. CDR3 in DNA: TGTGCCAGCAGTGAATTGGAGGCAGGGCAGCAGTACTTC. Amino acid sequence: CASSELEAGQQYF.

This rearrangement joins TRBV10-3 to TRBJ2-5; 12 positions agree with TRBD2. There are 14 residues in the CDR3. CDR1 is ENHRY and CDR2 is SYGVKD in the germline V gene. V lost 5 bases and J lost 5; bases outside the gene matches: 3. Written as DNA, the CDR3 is TGTGCCATCAGTCTAGCGGGGGGGCTGGAGACCCAGTACTTC. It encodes CAISLAGGLETQYF.

Here the CDR3 DNA reads TGTGCCAGCACCCCGGGCGGGAAACTGTTTTTT. Protein product: CASTPGGKLFF. The chain is built from TRBV12-3 or TRBV12-4 and TRBJ1-4; D is undetermined. The CDR3 loop spans 11 amino acids. Trimming took 7 bases from V and 11 from J, leaving 11 bases between them.

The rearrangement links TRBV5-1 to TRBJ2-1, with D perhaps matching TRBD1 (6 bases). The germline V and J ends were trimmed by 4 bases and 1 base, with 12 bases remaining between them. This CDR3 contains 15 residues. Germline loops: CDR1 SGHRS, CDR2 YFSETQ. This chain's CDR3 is CASSARQDSYNEQFF. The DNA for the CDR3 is TGCGCCAGCAGCGCAAGACAGGATTCCTACAATGAGCAGTTCTTC.